This TCR beta chain was sequenced during a study of technical replicates of blood from a few donors. Only in-frame clones appear in the TCRdb table, and some are missing; sequencing was by immunoSEQ multiplex PCR. The sample has some 98,000 clones; approximately 96% are singletons. The sequenced sample consisted of T cells isolated from PBMCs. The receptor was isolated from a human donor in good health.

CDR3 DNA sequence: TGCGCCAGCAGCCAACCCCATCGCGACAGGGGGGACTTGGATACGCAGTATTTT. Translated: CASSQPHRDRGDLDTQYF. The V and J genes are TRBV4-1 and TRBJ2-3, with 9 positions matching TRBD1. V was clipped by 2 bases and J by 6 bases; unmatched bases: 15. The CDR3 loop spans 18 amino acids. Germline lookup yields CDR1 MGHRA and CDR2 YSYEKL.